This T cell receptor beta chain originates from a study of blood T cells in healthy people across ages. The CDR3 runs 14 residues. Germline V gene data show CDR1 as ENHRY and CDR2 as SYGVKD. Trimming removed 8 bases at V and 2 bases at J, with 16 bases between. This clonotype was recorded a few times. Antigen unknown. Healthy individuals of Caucasian origin from Russia, aged roughly 6 to 95, served as donors. Study-wide results and limits: Roughly linear declines in TCR beta diversity per million T cells occurred with age. It was held that diversity estimates obtained from one million T cells represented underestimates.

A second PCR of 7 to 11 cycles used a sample-barcoded 5' primer and a J-beta primer mix. TCRdb re-called the 5' RACE reads through MiXCR, storing one row per CDR3 protein. The sample contains around 800,000 distinct CDR3 sequences, around 45% of which appear only once. This sequence joins TRBV10-3 and TRBJ2-7, with D hard to call. The sequence came from a man aged 60 to 69 in good health. The sample comprised blood. In DNA form, the CDR3 reads TGTGCCATCGGCGCCCCCCGGCAGACCTACGAGCAGTACTTC. It translates to CAIGAPRQTYEQYF.